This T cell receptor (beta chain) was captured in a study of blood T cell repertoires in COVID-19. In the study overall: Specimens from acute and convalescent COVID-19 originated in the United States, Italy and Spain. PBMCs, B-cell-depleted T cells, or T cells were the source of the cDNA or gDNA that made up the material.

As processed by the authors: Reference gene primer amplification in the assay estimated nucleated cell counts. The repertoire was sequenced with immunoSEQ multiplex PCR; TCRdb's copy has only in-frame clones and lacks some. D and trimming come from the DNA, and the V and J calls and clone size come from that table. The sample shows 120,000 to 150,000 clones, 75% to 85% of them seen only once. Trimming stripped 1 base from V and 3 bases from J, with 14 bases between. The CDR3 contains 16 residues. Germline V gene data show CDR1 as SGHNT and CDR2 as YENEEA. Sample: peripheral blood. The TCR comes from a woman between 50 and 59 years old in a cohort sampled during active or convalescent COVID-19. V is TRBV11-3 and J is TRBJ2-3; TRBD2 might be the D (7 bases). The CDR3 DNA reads TGTGCCAGCAGCTTAGCGTGGGGGGGCCCGACAGATACGCAGTATTTT. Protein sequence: CASSLAWGGPTDTQYF. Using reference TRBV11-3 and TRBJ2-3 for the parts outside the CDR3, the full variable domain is EAGVVQSPRYKIIEKKQPVAFWCNPISGHNTLYWYLQNLGQGPELLIRYENEEAVDDSQLPKDRFSAERLKGVDSTLKIQPAELGDSAVYLCASSLAWGGPTDTQYFGPGTRLTVL.